This T cell receptor beta chain was sequenced for a study of blood T cell repertoires in COVID-19. Study details: COVID-19 samples from acute and convalescent phases originated in the United States, Italy and Spain. Sources were T cells, B-cell-depleted T cells, or PBMCs; the material itself was cDNA or gDNA.

Germline CDR1 reads SGDLS; CDR2 reads YYNGEE. This CDR3 is 14 amino acids long. The V gene lost 3 bases and the J gene lost 4 bases, with 14 bases spanning the gap. Generated by immunoSEQ multiplex PCR, the TCRdb table keeps only in-frame clones and is missing some. The repertoire has roughly 290,000 clones, 84% of them found once; the top ten carry 15% to 19%. Seattle's enrolled individuals joined amid active infection and were then monitored longitudinally. The gene calls are TRBV9 and TRBJ2-7; D may be TRBD1 (5 bases). Material: peripheral blood. This sequence originates from a person aged 70 to 85 with COVID-19, enrolled during active disease. This CDR3 reads CASSAVGVNYEQYF. The CDR3 DNA follows: TGTGCCAGCAGCGCTGTAGGGGTTAATTACGAGCAGTACTTC. Complete variable domain (other parts from reference TRBV9 and TRBJ2-7): DSGVTQTPKHLITATGQRVTLRCSPRSGDLSVYWYQQSLDQGLQFLIQYYNGEERAKGNILERFSAQQFPDLHSELNLSSLELGDSALYFCASSAVGVNYEQYFGPGTRLTVT.